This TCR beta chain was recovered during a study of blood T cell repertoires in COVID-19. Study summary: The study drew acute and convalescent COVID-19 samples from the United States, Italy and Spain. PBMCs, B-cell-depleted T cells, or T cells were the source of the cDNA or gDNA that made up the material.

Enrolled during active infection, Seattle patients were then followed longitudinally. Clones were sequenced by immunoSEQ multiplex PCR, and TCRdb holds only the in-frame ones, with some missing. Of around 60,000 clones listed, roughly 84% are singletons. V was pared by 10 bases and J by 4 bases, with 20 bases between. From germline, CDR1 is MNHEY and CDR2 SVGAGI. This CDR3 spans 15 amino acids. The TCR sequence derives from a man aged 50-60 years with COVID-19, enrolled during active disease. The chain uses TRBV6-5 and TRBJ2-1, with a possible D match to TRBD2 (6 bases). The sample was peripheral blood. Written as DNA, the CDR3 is TGTGCCACCTCGATCGCCGGGAGCCTGTACAATGAGCAGTTCTTC. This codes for CATSIAGSLYNEQFF.